A single sample gave rise to the 10 T cell receptor beta chains below, sequenced in a study of blood T cell repertoires in COVID-19. This table comes from immunoSEQ multiplex PCR, and its TCRdb copy is limited to in-frame clones, with some not included. The sample consists of around 300,000 clones, almost 85% of them appearing once. What was sequenced was peripheral blood. The source of these receptors is a human donor in a cohort sampled during active COVID-19.

This clone was seen a few times. The chain joins TRBV10-1 to TRBJ1-4; TRBD1 matches at 9 bases. The CDR3 consists of 15 residues. From germline, CDR1 is WNHNN and CDR2 SYGVQD (reference sequence). The V segment lost 6 bases and the J segment 4 bases; nucleotides outside the gene matches: 6. The CDR3 DNA reads TGCGCCAGCAGGAGGGGGACAGGGATTAATGAAAAACTGTTTTTT. Translated: CASRRGTGINEKLFF.

This chain links TRBV2 with TRBJ1-6; unclear D gene. Trimming cost V 2 bases and J 9 bases, with 14 bases left between them. The CDR3 runs 15 residues. Germline V gene sequence: CDR1 SNHLY, CDR2 FYNNEI. In nucleotides, the CDR3 is TGTGCCAGCAGTGAAATGGCCGCGGGTGGTTCACCCCTCCACTTT. Translating gives CASSEMAAGGSPLHF.

The chain links TRBV6-1 to TRBJ1-5, with TRBD1 identical over 8 bases. The germline V gene has CDR1 MNHNS and CDR2 SASEGT. V was pared by 3 bases and J by 4 bases, with 11 bases of the junction left unmatched. The CDR3 consists of 17 residues. DNA of the CDR3: TGTGCCAGCAGTGAGAACAGGGGGTTGTTAGGTAATCAGCCCCAGCATTTT. Protein product: CASSENRGLLGNQPQHF.

V usage is TRBV30 and J usage is TRBJ1-2, with no clear D. Germline-derived CDR1 and CDR2 are GTSNPN and SVGIG (reference sequence). Trimming left V 5 bases short and J 5 bases short, with 27 bases between. This CDR3 spans 17 amino acids. This CDR3 reads CAWLDPSEAGFWYGYTF. CDR3 nucleotides: TGTGCCTGGCTAGACCCTTCGGAGGCAGGCTTTTGGTATGGCTACACCTTC.

The rearrangement uses TRBV7-3 and TRBJ1-2, with TRBD1 matching over 9 bases. Germline CDR1 and CDR2: SGHTA and FQGTGA. V lost 5 bases and J lost 6; bases outside the gene matches: 7. The CDR3 totals 14 residues. This CDR3 reads CASSLGQGDDGYTF. For the CDR3, the DNA is TGTGCCAGCAGCCTGGGACAGGGTGACGATGGCTACACCTTC.

V and J are TRBV3-1 (or the pseudogene TRBV3-2) and TRBJ2-1, with TRBD2 matching 9 bases. Germline CDR1 is LGHDT and CDR2 is YNNKEL (reference sequence). V shed 7 bases, J shed 9 bases, and the junction held 10 bases outside the gene matches. CDR3 length: 14 residues. CDR3 region: CASTLGGTSSEQFF. The CDR3 DNA sequence: TGTGCCAGCACGCTAGGGGGGACTAGCAGTGAGCAGTTCTTC.

The V and J genes are TRBV23-1 and TRBJ2-7; weak D call: TRBD2 (5 bases). TRBV23-1 is identified as an open reading frame with a role that is uncertain. The CDR3 contains 13 residues. Trimming shortened V by 3 bases and J by 3 bases, and 9 bases separated the two germline ends. CDR3 protein: CASSHRGNYEQYF. The CDR3 DNA reads as TGCGCCAGCAGTCACCGAGGGAACTACGAGCAGTACTTC.

This chain joins TRBV30 and TRBJ2-2; perhaps TRBD2 as D (5 bases). Germline V CDR1 and CDR2: GTSNPN, SVGIG (reference sequence). Trimming removed 4 bases from V and 4 bases from J, with 13 bases in between. This CDR3 region has 14 residues. This chain's CDR3 is CAWIWSGVTGELFF. In DNA form, the CDR3 reads TGTGCCTGGATTTGGTCCGGGGTCACCGGGGAGCTGTTTTTT.

The chain recombines TRBV5-1 with TRBJ2-7; D is unclear. Germline V gene data show CDR1 as SGHRS and CDR2 as YFSETQ. Trimming stripped 2 bases from V and 0 bases from J, with 6 bases between. The CDR3 has 13 amino acids. CDR3 nucleotides: TGCGCCAGCAGCTTTACTGACTCCTACGAGCAGTACTTC. It yields the protein CASSFTDSYEQYF.

This sequence joins TRBV20-1 and TRBJ2-1; D is possibly TRBD2 (6 bases). Looked up from germline, CDR1 is DFQATT and CDR2 is SNEGSKA (reference sequence). The CDR3 contains 12 residues. The ends were cut back, 3 bases at V and 8 bases at J, with 11 bases in the middle. The CDR3 region has the DNA TGCAGTGCTAGTGTAGCGGCGGATGAGCAGTTCTTC. Translated: CSASVAADEQFF.